The 5 T cell receptor beta chains below come from one sample, sequenced in a study of PD-L1 blockade in urothelial cancer. Libraries were prepared by immunoSEQ multiplex PCR; TCRdb keeps only in-frame clonotypes and omits some of them. The sample has tens of thousands of clones, 91% seen once. Time point given: peripheral blood 6 weeks after treatment start. The sequenced sample was PBMCs, obtained around atezolizumab (anti-PD-L1) treatment. These receptors were obtained from a man between 65 and 80 years old with urothelial cancer.

V is TRBV4-1 and J is TRBJ1-4; the match to TRBD1 covers 7 bases. The CDR3 runs to 18 residues. Trimming took 4 bases from V and 5 from J; bases not matched to a gene: 16. CDR1 and CDR2 from the germline V gene are MGHRA and YSYEKL. The CDR3 spells CASSPARLNRGRNEKLFF. CDR3 DNA: TGCGCCAGCAGCCCTGCACGGTTAAACAGGGGCAGGAATGAAAAACTGTTTTTT.

V usage is TRBV4-1 and J usage is TRBJ2-3; 9 bases fit TRBD2. Germline V gives CDR1 MGHRA, CDR2 YSYEKL. Unmatched junction bases numbered 11, after V lost 5 bases and J lost 5 bases. The CDR3 spans 16 residues. The DNA for the CDR3 is TGCGCCAGCAGCGGGCGGATAGCGGGAGCAGGAGATACGCAGTATTTT. Its translation is CASSGRIAGAGDTQYF.

The chain joins TRBV5-4 to TRBJ2-5, with no clear D. The length of the CDR3 is 14 residues. Trimming cost V 4 bases and J 5 bases, with 15 bases left between them. CDR1 is SGHNT and CDR2 is YYREEE in the germline V gene (reference sequence). This chain's CDR3 is CASSVRSSEETQYF. Here the CDR3 DNA reads TGTGCCAGCAGCGTTCGGTCCAGCGAGGAGACCCAGTACTTC. Variable domain in full (rest from reference TRBV5-4 and TRBJ2-5): ETGVTQSPTHLIKTRGQQVTLRCSSQSGHNTVSWYQQALGQGPQFIFQYYREEENGRGNFPPRFSGLQFPNYSSELNVNALELDDSALYLCASSVRSSEETQYFGPGTRLLVL.

This clone has a single count. The chain combines TRBV9 with TRBJ1-3; D unclear. The CDR3 contains 14 residues. Trimming took off 0 bases at V and 2 bases at J, with 6 bases between the two ends. Germline V gene data show CDR1 as SGDLS and CDR2 as YYNGEE. CDR3 sequence: CASSVATTGNTIYF. The DNA of the CDR3 is TGTGCCAGCAGCGTAGCAACAACTGGAAACACCATATATTTT.

The V call is TRBV7-9, the J call TRBJ1-4, with unresolved D. The CDR3 extends over 13 amino acids. V lost 5 bases and J lost 8, with 12 bases in between. Germline V CDR1 and CDR2: SEHNR, FQNEAQ (reference sequence). The chain's CDR3 is CASSRRRVEKLFF. CDR3 coding DNA: TGTGCCAGCAGCAGAAGGAGGGTGGAAAAACTGTTTTTT.